This entry describes one TCR beta chain. Its target is not known. The data were taken from a study of CD4 T cells in relation to SARS-CoV-2 and coronaviruses. The wider study: TCR beta CDR3s were sequenced after approximately 11-day antigen culture of PBMCs.

Measured with immunoSEQ multiplex PCR; TCRdb has only the in-frame clones, and not every one. The top ten clones hold roughly 24% of a sample with around 16,000 clones, about four fifths of them seen once. Trimming took 1 base from V and 4 from J, leaving 10 bases between them. The CDR3 spans 14 residues. Germline V gene lookup returns CDR1 LNHNV and CDR2 YYDKDF (reference sequence). Unexposed donor CD4+ T cells date from about 2011-2019, before the COVID-19 pandemic. The cells were cultured for about 10 days before CD4+ T cells were isolated. The sequenced material came from CD4+ T cells from PBMCs, cultured in vitro. The receptor was derived from a human donor in good health. J is TRBJ2-5 and V is TRBV15; no firm D call. CDR3 loop: CATSRGGWGETQYF. In DNA, the CDR3 is TGTGCCACCAGCAGAGGGGGTTGGGGAGAGACCCAGTACTTC.